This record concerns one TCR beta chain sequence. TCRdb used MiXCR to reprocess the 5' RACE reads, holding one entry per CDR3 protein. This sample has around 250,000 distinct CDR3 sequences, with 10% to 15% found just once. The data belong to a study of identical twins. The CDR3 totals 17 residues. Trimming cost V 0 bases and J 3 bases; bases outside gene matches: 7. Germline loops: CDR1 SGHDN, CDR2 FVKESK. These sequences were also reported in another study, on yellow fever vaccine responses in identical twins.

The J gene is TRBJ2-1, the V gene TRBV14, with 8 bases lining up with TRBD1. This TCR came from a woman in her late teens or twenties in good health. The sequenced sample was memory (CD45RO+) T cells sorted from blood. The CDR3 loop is CASSQETGQVFYNEQFF. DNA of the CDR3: TGTGCCAGCAGCCAAGAGACGGGACAGGTTTTCTACAATGAGCAGTTCTTC.